This T cell receptor (beta chain) is from a study of somatic mutations in cytotoxic T cells in rheumatoid arthritis. As for the study in general: Collection of patient blood (approximately 30 ml EDTA) took place right after diagnosis, before any treatment. Certain V beta antibody-stained T-cell populations, V beta1+ cells sequenced for TCRB among them, were flow-sorted to nearly 100% purity.

The CDR3 covers 19 residues. V dropped 7 bases and J dropped 2; count of bases not matched to a gene: 17. Germline-derived CDR1 and CDR2 are LNHDA and SQIVND (reference sequence). Per the authors' pipeline: Seldom did patient CD8+ clones exceeding 1% match published virus-specific TCRB sequences. Sequencing used immunoSEQ multiplex PCR; TCRdb keeps in-frame clones, though not all of them. V, J and clone size are taken as reported in that table, and D and trimming were inferred from the DNA itself. The sample carries about 15,000 clones, about 80% recorded once. Positive magnetic bead selection isolated CD4+ and CD8+ cells, and flow cytometry checked purity.

This clonotype was obtained from an adult with rheumatoid arthritis. The V call is TRBV19, the J call TRBJ2-2, with 9 bases that match TRBD1. Sequenced: CD8+ T cells sorted from blood. CDR3 region: CASTPDRGQPLSNTGELFF. Written as DNA, the CDR3 is TGTGCCAGTACGCCGGACAGGGGCCAACCTCTGAGTAACACCGGGGAGCTGTTTTTT.